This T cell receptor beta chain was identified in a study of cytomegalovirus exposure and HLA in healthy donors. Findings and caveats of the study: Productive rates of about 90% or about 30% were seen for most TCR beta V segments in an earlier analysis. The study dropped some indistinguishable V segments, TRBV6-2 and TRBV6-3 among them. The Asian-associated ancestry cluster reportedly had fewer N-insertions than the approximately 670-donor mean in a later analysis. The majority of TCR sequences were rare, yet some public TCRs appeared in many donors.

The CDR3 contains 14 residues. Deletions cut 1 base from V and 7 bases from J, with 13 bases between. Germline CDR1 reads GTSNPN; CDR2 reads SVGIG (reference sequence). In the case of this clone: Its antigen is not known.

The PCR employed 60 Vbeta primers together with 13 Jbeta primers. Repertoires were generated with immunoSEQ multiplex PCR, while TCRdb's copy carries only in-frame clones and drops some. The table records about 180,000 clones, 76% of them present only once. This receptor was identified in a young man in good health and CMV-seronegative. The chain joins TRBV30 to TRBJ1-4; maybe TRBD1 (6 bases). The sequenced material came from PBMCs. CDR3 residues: CAWSEARGIEKLFF. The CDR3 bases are TGTGCCTGGAGTGAGGCCAGGGGAATTGAAAAACTGTTTTTT.